These 8 T cell receptor beta chains were all obtained from the same sample, sequenced in a study of blood T cell repertoires in COVID-19. Profiled with immunoSEQ multiplex PCR; TCRdb holds only in-frame clones, not every one. This table has over 150,000 clones, approximately 91% appearing once. The sample consisted of peripheral blood. The receptors here all came from a man younger than 35 with acute or convalescent COVID-19.

This chain uses TRBV6-4 with TRBJ1-6, with D possibly being TRBD1 (6 bases). CDR1 and CDR2 from the germline V gene are MRHNA and SNTAGT. The CDR3 is 13 amino acids. V lost 6 bases and J lost 7, with 10 bases in between. The DNA of the CDR3 is TGTGCCAGCAGGGAAACAGGGAATTCACCCCTCCACTTT. It yields the protein CASRETGNSPLHF.

V and J are TRBV9 and TRBJ2-1; 9 bases fit TRBD2. Trimming cost V 3 bases and J 10 bases; bases outside gene matches: 11. CDR3 length: 15 amino acids. Per the germline V gene, CDR1 is SGDLS and CDR2 is YYNGEE. Written as DNA, the CDR3 is TGTGCCAGCAGCGCCCCAGGACTAGCGTCCGGCGAGCAGTTCTTC. Protein sequence: CASSAPGLASGEQFF.

The V call is TRBV18, the J call TRBJ1-2; TRBD1 aligns across 9 bases. This CDR3 is built from 15 residues. The V and J ends lost 3 bases and 3 bases, in that order; junction bases with no gene match: 5. The germline CDR1 and CDR2 sequences are KGHSH and LQKENI. The CDR3 sequence is CASSPGQGYDYGYTF. The CDR3 DNA reads as TGTGCCAGCTCACCGGGACAGGGATATGACTATGGCTACACCTTC.

The chain links TRBV27 to TRBJ1-2, with 8 bases that match TRBD1. V dropped 6 bases and J dropped 2; count of bases not matched to a gene: 2. The CDR3 totals 13 residues. Germline values: CDR1 MNHEY, CDR2 SMNVEV (reference sequence). The CDR3 here is CASRAGGNYGYTF. The CDR3 coding sequence is TGTGCCAGCAGGGCAGGGGGCAACTATGGCTACACCTTC.

This clone appeared once. The gene calls are TRBV6-5 and TRBJ1-1; D not certain. Germline CDR1 MNHEY, CDR2 SVGAGI. This CDR3 comprises 13 residues. With 7 bases removed from V and 0 bases from J, the gap between germline ends came to 9 bases. The CDR3: CASNQAMNTEAFF. CDR3 nucleotides: TGTGCCAGCAATCAGGCTATGAACACTGAAGCTTTCTTT.

This chain links TRBV30 with TRBJ2-3, with no clear D. This CDR3 comprises 12 residues. Germline V CDR1 and CDR2: GTSNPN, SVGIG (reference sequence). With 2 bases removed from V and 0 bases from J, the gap between germline ends came to 3 bases. This CDR3 reads CAWSTSTDTQYF. CDR3 DNA sequence: TGTGCCTGGAGTACTAGCACAGATACGCAGTATTTT.

This sequence joins TRBV5-5 and TRBJ1-2; TRBD1 might be the D (5 bases). V was cut by 3 bases and J by 1 base, with 10 bases left in between. This CDR3 is 14 amino acids long. Germline V lookup: CDR1 SGHKS, CDR2 YYEKEE (reference sequence). The CDR3 sequence is CASSWGQINYGYTF. CDR3 in DNA: TGTGCCAGCAGCTGGGGCCAGATTAACTATGGCTACACCTTC.

The chain employs TRBV6-1 and TRBJ1-5, with TRBD1 matching 8 bases. CDR3 size: 18 residues. The germline V gene has CDR1 MNHNS and CDR2 SASEGT. The V segment lost 3 bases and the J segment 1 base; nucleotides outside the gene matches: 11. DNA of the CDR3: TGTGCCAGCAGTGACCCCACCGGACAGGGAATGAGCAATCAGCCCCAGCATTTT. Its protein product is CASSDPTGQGMSNQPQHF.